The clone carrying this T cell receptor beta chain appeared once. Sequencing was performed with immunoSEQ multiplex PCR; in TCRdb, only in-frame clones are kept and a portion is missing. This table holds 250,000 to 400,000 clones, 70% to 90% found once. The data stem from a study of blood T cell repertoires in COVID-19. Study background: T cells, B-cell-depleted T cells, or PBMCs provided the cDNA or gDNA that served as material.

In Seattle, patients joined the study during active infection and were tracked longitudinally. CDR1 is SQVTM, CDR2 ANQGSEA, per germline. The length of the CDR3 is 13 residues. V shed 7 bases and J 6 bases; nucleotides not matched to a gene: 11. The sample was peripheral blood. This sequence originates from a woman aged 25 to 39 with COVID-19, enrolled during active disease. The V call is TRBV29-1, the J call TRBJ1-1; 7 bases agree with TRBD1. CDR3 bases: TGCAGCGCGGATATACAGGGGTTGCCTGAAGCTTTCTTT. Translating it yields CSADIQGLPEAFF.